This T cell receptor (beta chain) originates from a study of early T cells in non-severe SARS-CoV-2 infection. MiXCR, applied by TCRdb to the 5' RACE reads, yields one record per CDR3 protein. The profile shows under 85,000 distinct CDR3 sequences, 10% to 15% of them singletons. Study observations and caveats: VDJdb matching, biased toward anti-spike CD8 responses, missed private and CD4 specificities.

The V gene end was trimmed by 2 bases and the J gene end by 0 bases; junction bases not matched to a gene: 4. The germline CDR1 and CDR2 sequences are SGHTA and FQGNSA. This CDR3 has 16 residues. In regard to this clonotype: Its target is not known.

Sequencing was performed on whole blood. This chain links TRBV7-2 with TRBJ1-3; TRBD1 aligns across 7 bases. This sequence originates from an adult who was a healthcare worker with PCR-confirmed SARS-CoV-2 infection or an uninfected control (not recorded which). The CDR3 DNA reads TGTGCCAGCAGCTTACGAGACAGGGCCTCTGGAAACACCATATATTTT. Translation gives CASSLRDRASGNTIYF.